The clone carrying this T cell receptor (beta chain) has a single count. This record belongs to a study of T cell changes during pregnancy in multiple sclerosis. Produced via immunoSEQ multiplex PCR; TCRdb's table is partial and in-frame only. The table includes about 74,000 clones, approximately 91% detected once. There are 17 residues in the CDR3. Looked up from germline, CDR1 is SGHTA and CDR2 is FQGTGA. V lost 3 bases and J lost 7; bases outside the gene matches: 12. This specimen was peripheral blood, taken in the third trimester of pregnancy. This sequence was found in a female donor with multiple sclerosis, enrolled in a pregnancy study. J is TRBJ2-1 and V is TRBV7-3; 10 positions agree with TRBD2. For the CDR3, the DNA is TGTGCCAGCAGCTTGGCCCCCACTAGCGGGGAGACTAATGAGCAGTTCTTC. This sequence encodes CASSLAPTSGETNEQFF.